What follows is one T cell receptor (beta chain) and its context. These data come from a study of shared clonotypes between healthy human individuals. CDR3 size: 14 residues. The germline gives CDR1 LNHNV, CDR2 YYDKDF (reference sequence). Trimming at V came to 1 base and at J to 2 bases, leaving 1 base not matched to a gene. Sequencing used immunoSEQ multiplex PCR; TCRdb keeps in-frame clones, though not all of them. The table shows approximately 2.3 million clones, with about 92% occurring only once. Sequencing was performed on naive CD4+ T cells from PBMCs. Subset given: CD45RA+ positively selected. This clonotype was sampled from a man between 18 and 35 years old in good health. Some clones in this sample may be carry-over from other donors' samples. This rearrangement joins TRBV15 to TRBJ2-7, with 8 bases that match TRBD2. The chain's CDR3 is CATSRVSGTYEQYF. The CDR3 coding sequence is TGTGCCACCAGCAGAGTTAGCGGGACCTACGAGCAGTACTTC.